These T cell receptor beta chains were read from a single sample in a study of blood T cell repertoires in COVID-19. Clones were sequenced by immunoSEQ multiplex PCR, and TCRdb holds only the in-frame ones, with some missing. This table has about 87,000 clones, over 70% appearing once. Input material: peripheral blood. The receptors stem from a woman aged 45 to 65 with acute or convalescent COVID-19. The CDR3 runs from the conserved cysteine through the conserved F or W. D genes are given only for firm matches. Clone size is stated in some rows and not others, as once, few, many or a class when expanded.

j_call,d_call,clone_size,v_call,cdr3_aa,cdr3_nt
TRBJ2-1,TRBD2,NA,TRBV3-1/TRBV3-2,CASSHLSGGADNEQFF,TGTGCCAGCAGCCACCTGAGCGGGGGGGCCGACAATGAGCAGTTCTTC
TRBJ2-2,NA,NA,TRBV15,CATSPGLIGGGELFF,TGTGCCACCAGCCCGGGTTTAATCGGTGGCGGGGAGCTGTTTTTT
TRBJ1-5,TRBD1,NA,TRBV3-1/TRBV3-2,CASSPGTGRQPQHF,TGTGCCAGCAGCCCCGGGACAGGGAGGCAGCCCCAGCATTTT
TRBJ2-7,NA,few,TRBV27,CASSSGGYEQYF,TGTGCCAGCAGTTCCGGAGGCTACGAGCAGTACTTC
TRBJ2-2,TRBD1,few,TRBV7-8,CASSIPGTVHTGELFF,TGTGCCAGCAGCATCCCCGGGACAGTACACACCGGGGAGCTGTTTTTT
TRBJ2-5,NA,NA,TRBV5-8,CASSLVGEPETQYF,TGTGCCAGCAGCTTAGTCGGGGAGCCAGAGACCCAGTACTTC
TRBJ1-1,TRBD1,NA,TRBV25-1,CASKGQVNTEAFF,TGTGCCAGCAAGGGACAGGTGAACACTGAAGCTTTCTTT
TRBJ2-3,TRBD1,NA,TRBV5-1,CASSNRGQGRGLITDTQYF,TGCGCCAGCAGCAACAGGGGCCAAGGTCGGGGATTAATCACAGATACGCAGTATTTT
TRBJ2-5,NA,NA,TRBV27,CASSSSTQETQYF,TGTGCCAGCAGTTCCTCGACTCAAGAGACCCAGTACTTC
TRBJ1-5,NA,few,TRBV4-1,CASSQDPDQPQHF,TGCGCCAGCAGCCAAGATCCGGATCAGCCCCAGCATTTT
TRBJ2-3,NA,NA,TRBV10-3,CAISELLERTDTQYF,TGTGCCATCAGTGAGCTTCTGGAGCGCACAGATACGCAGTATTTT
TRBJ1-4,NA,NA,TRBV11-2,CASSLDRWTVGEKLFF,TGTGCCAGCAGCTTAGATCGATGGACAGTGGGTGAAAAACTGTTTTTT
TRBJ1-4,NA,NA,TRBV5-1,CASRAATNEKLFF,TGCGCCAGCAGGGCAGCAACTAATGAAAAACTGTTTTTT
TRBJ2-5,NA,NA,TRBV27,CASSLSMRETQYF,TGTGCCAGCAGTTTATCGATGCGAGAGACCCAGTACTTC
TRBJ1-2,NA,NA,TRBV12-3/TRBV12-4,CASRTGLYGYTF,TGTGCCAGCAGAACCGGACTTTATGGCTACACCTTC
TRBJ1-2,TRBD1,NA,TRBV19,CASRHGSGGTVSYGYTF,TGTGCCAGTAGACACGGGAGTGGAGGGACAGTATCTTATGGCTACACCTTC
TRBJ1-3,TRBD1,NA,TRBV19,CASSMGQASSGNTIYF,TGTGCCAGTAGTATGGGACAGGCCTCCTCTGGAAACACCATATATTTT
TRBJ2-5,TRBD1,NA,TRBV10-1,CASTLPGQVQETQYF,TGCGCCAGCACACTACCGGGACAGGTCCAAGAGACCCAGTACTTC
TRBJ1-2,NA,NA,TRBV7-8,CASSQLVSYGYTF,TGTGCCAGCAGCCAGCTGGTGTCCTATGGCTACACCTTC
TRBJ2-5,NA,NA,TRBV7-2,CASSLGLVGNPQETQYF,TGTGCCAGCAGCTTAGGGCTAGTAGGCAACCCACAAGAGACCCAGTACTTC
TRBJ1-2,TRBD1,NA,TRBV5-1,CASSPEQGAYGYTF,TGCGCCAGCAGCCCCGAACAGGGGGCCTATGGCTACACCTTC
TRBJ1-1,NA,once,TRBV14,CASSQDLAAEAFF,TGTGCCAGCAGCCAAGATCTGGCAGCGGAAGCTTTCTTT
TRBJ2-7,NA,NA,TRBV19,CASSIGGASEQYF,TGTGCCAGTAGTATTGGGGGCGCTTCCGAGCAGTACTTC
TRBJ1-6,NA,NA,TRBV2,CASSEDGRGDLHF,TGTGCCAGCAGTGAGGACGGGAGAGGGGACCTCCACTTT
TRBJ1-2,TRBD1,NA,TRBV27,CASSPEDRATLYGYTF,TGTGCCAGCAGTCCCGAGGACAGGGCCACCCTCTATGGCTACACCTTC
TRBJ1-6,NA,NA,TRBV2,CASSDLGTLNSPLHF,TGTGCCAGCAGTGACCTCGGGACATTGAATTCACCCCTCCACTTT